Following are 28 T cell receptor beta chains from one sample sequenced in a study of blood T cell repertoires in COVID-19. TCRdb keeps only in-frame clones here, not all; method: immunoSEQ multiplex PCR. Altogether fewer than 250,000 clones are present, about four fifths being singletons, with the ten largest covering around 7.8%. Sequencing input: peripheral blood. The receptor set was obtained from an older woman with COVID-19, enrolled during active disease.

The chain joins TRBV19 to TRBJ2-1, with 7 bases lining up with TRBD1. The CDR3 sequence is 14 residues long. Germline V gene lookup returns CDR1 LNHDA and CDR2 SQIVND (reference sequence). Losses at the gene ends were 4 bases for V and 7 bases for J; bases not matched to a gene: 7. The CDR3 sequence is CASSTTGLMNEQFF. The DNA of the CDR3 is TGTGCCAGTAGTACGACAGGGTTGATGAATGAGCAGTTCTTC.

The rearrangement joins TRBV19 to TRBJ1-2, with D hard to call. Trimming stripped 6 bases from V and 4 bases from J, with 15 bases between. Germline V lookup: CDR1 LNHDA, CDR2 SQIVND (reference sequence). The CDR3 loop spans 14 amino acids. CDR3 protein: CASSPGTMGYGYTF. Written as DNA, the CDR3 is TGTGCCAGTAGCCCAGGAACAATGGGCTATGGCTACACCTTC.

V usage is TRBV3-1 (or the pseudogene TRBV3-2) and J usage is TRBJ1-3; no firm D call. V lost 0 bases, J lost 0 bases, and 6 bases lay in between. Germline CDR1 is LGHDT and CDR2 is YNNKEL (reference sequence). CDR3 size: 15 residues. CDR3 nucleotides: TGTGCCAGCAGCCAAGACCCTAACTCTGGAAACACCATATATTTT. Translating gives CASSQDPNSGNTIYF.

This clone has just one count. The chain combines TRBV3-1 (or the pseudogene TRBV3-2) with TRBJ2-1, with D possibly being TRBD2 (6 bases). Germline CDR1 is LGHDT and CDR2 is YNNKEL (reference sequence). This CDR3 contains 13 residues. The V end was cut by 4 bases, the J end by 10 bases, with 14 bases between. CDR3 in amino acids: CASSPRLGREQFF. CDR3 bases: TGTGCCAGCAGCCCCAGACTAGGACGGGAGCAGTTCTTC.

V gene TRBV28 combines with J gene TRBJ2-7, with 12 bases identical to TRBD1. The CDR3 covers 17 residues. V shed 1 base and J 5 bases; nucleotides not matched to a gene: 9. CDR1 and CDR2 from the germline V gene are MDHEN and SYDVKM. The CDR3 DNA is TGTGCCAGCAGTTTATTCTTGGGGACAGGGGGCCTTAACGAGCAGTACTTC. This encodes CASSLFLGTGGLNEQYF.

This chain joins TRBV9 and TRBJ2-1, with TRBD2 matching over 10 bases. Unmatched junction bases numbered 9, after V lost 3 bases and J lost 9 bases. The CDR3 length is 15 residues. CDR1 is SGDLS and CDR2 is YYNGEE in the germline V gene. The CDR3 DNA is TGTGCCAGCAGCGGACAGGGACTAGCGTTAGGTGAGCAGTTCTTC. It yields the protein CASSGQGLALGEQFF.

The chain links TRBV2 to TRBJ2-5; TRBD2 matches 8 bases. Trimming cost V 6 bases and J 2 bases; bases outside gene matches: 11. The CDR3 has 16 residues. From germline, CDR1 is SNHLY and CDR2 FYNNEI. The CDR3 bases are TGTGCCAGCAGAAGGAGTAGCGGGGCGATACAAGAGACCCAGTACTTC. Translation: CASRRSSGAIQETQYF.

This clone is deemed medium-sized (0.01 to 0.1%). The rearrangement joins TRBV24-1 to TRBJ2-1; 7 nucleotides match TRBD2. The germline V gene encodes CDR1 KGHDR and CDR2 SFDVKD. Unmatched junction bases numbered 8, after V lost 0 bases and J lost 7 bases. The CDR3 loop spans 16 amino acids. The CDR3 sequence: CATSDLGEGQGNEQFF. The CDR3 DNA is TGTGCCACCAGTGATTTGGGGGAGGGCCAGGGTAATGAGCAGTTCTTC.

J is TRBJ2-7 and V is TRBV6-2 or TRBV6-3, with 13 bases aligning to TRBD2. Looked up from germline, CDR1 is MNHEY and CDR2 is SVGEGT. The CDR3 runs to 16 residues. V lost 2 bases, J lost 0 bases, and 1 base stayed unmatched. The DNA for the CDR3 is TGTGCCAGCAGTTACGGGACTAGCGGGACCTCCTACGAGCAGTACTTC. The encoded protein is CASSYGTSGTSYEQYF.

The V gene is TRBV5-5, the J gene TRBJ1-1; TRBD1 aligns across 8 bases. This CDR3 spans 16 amino acids. Unmatched junction bases numbered 10, after V lost 5 bases and J lost 1 base. CDR1 SGHKS and CDR2 YYEKEE come from the germline V gene (reference sequence). CDR3 DNA: TGTGCCAGCAGTTATTTCCCGGGACAGGCGAACACTGAAGCTTTCTTT. Encoded protein: CASSYFPGQANTEAFF.

V and J are TRBV28 and TRBJ1-4; 9 bases line up with TRBD1. Germline V gene sequence: CDR1 MDHEN, CDR2 SYDVKM. Trimming cost V 5 bases and J 6 bases; bases outside gene matches: 10. CDR3 length: 16 amino acids. The CDR3 DNA sequence: TGTGCCAGCAGTCGACTGGGACAGGGCGGAGATGAAAAACTGTTTTTT. It encodes CASSRLGQGGDEKLFF.

V is TRBV28 and J is TRBJ2-3; 11 positions agree with TRBD2. V lost 6 bases to trimming and J lost 6 bases; unmatched junction nucleotides: 20. The CDR3 loop spans 19 amino acids. The germline gives CDR1 MDHEN, CDR2 SYDVKM. The CDR3 sequence: CASRPGSGGGTIGTDTQYF. CDR3 DNA sequence: TGTGCCAGCAGACCCGGTAGCGGGGGGGGTACGATTGGGACCGATACGCAGTATTTT.

The chain combines TRBV6-5 with TRBJ2-7, with D tentatively TRBD1 (6 bases). The V end lost 2 bases, the J end lost 3 bases, and 8 bases lay between the germline ends. Germline-derived CDR1 and CDR2 are MNHEY and SVGAGI. The CDR3 totals 13 residues. This CDR3 reads CASSYGRGYEQYV. In DNA, the CDR3 is TGTGCCAGCAGTTACGGCAGGGGCTACGAGCAGTACGTC.

The J gene is TRBJ1-5, the V gene TRBV6-5, with D tentatively TRBD1 (5 bases). The CDR3 loop spans 14 amino acids. Between the trimmed V and J ends, which lost 5 bases and 2 bases, there was a span of 10 bases. The germline gives CDR1 MNHEY, CDR2 SVGAGI. The CDR3: CASSPAGRNQPQHF. The CDR3 DNA follows: TGTGCCAGCAGTCCGGCGGGGCGCAATCAGCCCCAGCATTTT.

This sequence joins TRBV2 and TRBJ2-5, with 13 nucleotides matching TRBD2. Germline V gives CDR1 SNHLY, CDR2 FYNNEI. V was clipped by 6 bases and J by 2 bases; unmatched bases: 6. The CDR3 is 16 residues long. The CDR3 region is CASRRTSGRGQETQYF. The CDR3, as DNA: TGTGCCAGCAGGCGGACTAGCGGGAGAGGACAAGAGACCCAGTACTTC. The complete variable domain, with remaining parts taken from reference TRBV2 and TRBJ2-5, reads EPEVTQTPSHQVTQMGQEVILRCVPISNHLYFYWYRQILGQKVEFLVSFYNNEISEKSEIFDDQFSVERPDGSNFTLKIRSTKLEDSAMYFCASRRTSGRGQETQYFGPGTRLLVL.

The chain combines TRBV4-1 with TRBJ2-5; D perhaps matches TRBD1 (7 bases). Germline CDR1 MGHRA, CDR2 YSYEKL. The CDR3 has 14 residues. Trimming left V 3 bases short and J 4 bases short, with 12 bases between. CDR3 sequence reads: CASSQNRGGETQYF. Here the CDR3 DNA reads TGCGCCAGCAGCCAGAACAGGGGAGGAGAGACCCAGTACTTC.

This chain links TRBV7-9 with TRBJ2-1; D not certain. V was clipped by 0 bases and J by 9 bases, with 12 bases between them. Germline CDR1 SEHNR, CDR2 FQNEAQ (reference sequence). The CDR3 runs to 14 residues. The CDR3 reads CASSLASLETEQFF. CDR3 DNA sequence: TGTGCCAGCAGCTTAGCGTCGCTGGAGACTGAGCAGTTCTTC.

The chain joins TRBV9 to TRBJ2-1; 10 positions match TRBD2. The CDR3 covers 15 residues. With 4 bases clipped from V and 2 bases from J, the junction kept 3 bases outside the gene matches. Looked up from germline, CDR1 is SGDLS and CDR2 is YYNGEE. In nucleotides, the CDR3 is TGTGCCAGCAGCACTAGCGGGACCGCCTACAATGAGCAGTTCTTC. This encodes CASSTSGTAYNEQFF.

The J gene is TRBJ2-1, the V gene TRBV14, with TRBD1 matching 9 bases. V lost 4 bases and J lost 6; bases outside the gene matches: 4. This CDR3 has 14 residues. Germline values: CDR1 SGHDN, CDR2 FVKESK. The CDR3 DNA reads as TGTGCCAGCAGCCGGGACAGGGCCTCCAATGAGCAGTTCTTC. Protein sequence: CASSRDRASNEQFF.

V is TRBV7-8 and J is TRBJ2-5; no clear D. V lost 1 base, J lost 2 bases, and 8 bases lay in between. This CDR3 comprises 14 residues. Germline V lookup: CDR1 SGHVS, CDR2 FQNEAQ. The CDR3 region is CASSLVLLQETQYF. CDR3 DNA: TGTGCCAGCAGCTTAGTACTTCTACAAGAGACCCAGTACTTC.

The V call is TRBV19, the J call TRBJ1-5; 7 bases match TRBD1. The CDR3 consists of 14 residues. V lost 4 bases and J lost 5; bases outside the gene matches: 5. The germline V gene encodes CDR1 LNHDA and CDR2 SQIVND (reference sequence). The CDR3 DNA reads TGTGCCAGTAGTAAGGGACAGAGCTATCAGCCCCAGCATTTT. It yields the protein CASSKGQSYQPQHF. The whole variable domain, filled in from reference TRBV19 and TRBJ1-5, reads DGGITQSPKYLFRKEGQNVTLSCEQNLNHDAMYWYRQDPGQGLRLIYYSQIVNDFQKGDIAEGYSVSREKKESFPLTVTSAQKNPTAFYLCASSKGQSYQPQHFGDGTRLSIL.

J is TRBJ2-5 and V is TRBV6-5; TRBD2 matches at 7 bases. The CDR3 is 14 amino acids. Germline V lookup: CDR1 MNHEY, CDR2 SVGAGI. V trimming: 4 bases; J trimming: 4 bases; junction bases outside the gene matches: 6. The CDR3 reads CASSSGGRAETQYF. The CDR3 nucleotides are TGTGCCAGCAGTTCCGGGGGGAGAGCAGAGACCCAGTACTTC.

V is TRBV28 and J is TRBJ2-5; the match to TRBD2 covers 8 bases. J was trimmed by 4 bases and V by 5 bases; bases with no gene match: 9. The CDR3 is made up of 15 amino acids. CDR1 MDHEN and CDR2 SYDVKM come from the germline V gene. DNA for the CDR3: TGTGCCAGCAGTAGTGCGGGGGGCCCAATAGAGACCCAGTACTTC. Translation gives CASSSAGGPIETQYF.

The chain employs TRBV28 and TRBJ1-4, with 9 bases lining up with TRBD1. This CDR3 has 14 amino acids. V dropped 7 bases and J dropped 4; count of bases not matched to a gene: 4. CDR1 and CDR2 from the germline V gene are MDHEN and SYDVKM. Written as DNA, the CDR3 is TGTGCCAGCAAAGACAGGGGGAGTAATGAAAAACTGTTTTTT. This sequence encodes CASKDRGSNEKLFF. Full variable domain (missing parts from reference TRBV28 and TRBJ1-4): DVKVTQSSRYLVKRTGEKVFLECVQDMDHENMFWYRQDPGLGLRLIYFSYDVKMKEKGDIPEGYSVSREKKERFSLILESASTNQTSMYLCASKDRGSNEKLFFGSGTQLSVL.

The rearrangement uses TRBV7-3 and TRBJ2-5; TRBD2 matches 15 bases. The V gene end was trimmed by 5 bases and the J gene end by 1 base; junction bases not matched to a gene: 2. The CDR3 loop spans 16 amino acids. Germline lookup yields CDR1 SGHTA and CDR2 FQGTGA. The CDR3 DNA reads as TGTGCCAGCAGCCCGGGACTAGCGGGGGGCCAAGAGACCCAGTACTTC. This encodes CASSPGLAGGQETQYF.

The chain is built from TRBV21-1 and TRBJ1-1; TRBD1 is the table's D call and was not checked against the DNA. TRBV21-1 is designated a pseudogene. The CDR3 covers 18 residues. CDR3 coding DNA: TGTGCCAGCAGCAAAGGAGTGACGAGTTCAGGGGTCGGGCCTGAAGCTTTCTTT. Its translation: CASSKGVTSSGVGPEAFF.

There are a few counts of this clone. The V and J genes are TRBV29-1 and TRBJ2-3; maybe TRBD1 (6 bases). V lost 8 bases and J 5 bases, leaving 20 bases between the germline ends. The CDR3 has 14 residues. The germline V gene encodes CDR1 SQVTM and CDR2 ANQGSEA. The CDR3 loop is CSSKQGTQLDTQYF. CDR3 coding DNA: TGCAGCTCCAAACAGGGCACACAGTTAGATACGCAGTATTTT.

The chain is built from TRBV7-9 and TRBJ2-2, with 12 nucleotides matching TRBD2. The CDR3 is 18 amino acids. J gave up 3 bases and V 0 bases, and 5 bases lay outside the gene matches. Germline CDR1 reads SEHNR; CDR2 reads FQNEAQ (reference sequence). The CDR3 loop reads CASSLALAGGPDTGELFF. CDR3 coding DNA: TGTGCCAGCAGCTTAGCCCTAGCGGGAGGGCCTGACACCGGGGAGCTGTTTTTT.